The sequence of this T cell receptor beta chain was determined in a study of T cells in localized non-small cell lung cancer. Trimming cost V 6 bases and J 0 bases, with 10 bases left between them. This CDR3 region has 14 residues. Germline V CDR1 and CDR2: MNHGY, SAAAGT. Sequencing was performed with immunoSEQ multiplex PCR; in TCRdb, only in-frame clones are kept and a portion is missing. Among about 2,500 clones listed, 21% were seen once. The table lists this clone with a few counts. Its antigen is unidentified. Broader study findings: There was higher T cell clonality in uninvolved adjacent lung than in tumor, and it was highest there. Longer overall survival was associated with a higher density of T cells in the blood. Detection in adjacent lung was observed for a median around 55 of the top 100 tumor clones. Without multi-region sequencing, intratumor heterogeneity could not be excluded.

This receptor was obtained from a man aged 35 to 69 with stage I lung adenocarcinoma. The material sequenced was lung tumor tissue, taken before any cancer treatment. This chain links TRBV6-8 with TRBJ2-3; tentative D call: TRBD1 (6 bases). The CDR3 region is CASRPQGSTDTQYF. CDR3 sequence (DNA): TGTGCCAGCAGACCACAGGGAAGCACAGATACGCAGTATTTT.